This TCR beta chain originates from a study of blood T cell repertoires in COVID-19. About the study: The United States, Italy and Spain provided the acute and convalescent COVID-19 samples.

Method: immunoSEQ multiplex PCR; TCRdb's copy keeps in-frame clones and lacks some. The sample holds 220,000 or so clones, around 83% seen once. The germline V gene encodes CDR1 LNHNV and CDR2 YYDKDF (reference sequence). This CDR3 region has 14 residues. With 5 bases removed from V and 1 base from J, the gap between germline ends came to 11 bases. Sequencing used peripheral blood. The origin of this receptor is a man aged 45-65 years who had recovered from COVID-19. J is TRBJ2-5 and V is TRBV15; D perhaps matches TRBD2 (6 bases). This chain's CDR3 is CATSEPGAQETQYF. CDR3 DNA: TGTGCCACCAGCGAGCCGGGAGCCCAAGAGACCCAGTACTTC.